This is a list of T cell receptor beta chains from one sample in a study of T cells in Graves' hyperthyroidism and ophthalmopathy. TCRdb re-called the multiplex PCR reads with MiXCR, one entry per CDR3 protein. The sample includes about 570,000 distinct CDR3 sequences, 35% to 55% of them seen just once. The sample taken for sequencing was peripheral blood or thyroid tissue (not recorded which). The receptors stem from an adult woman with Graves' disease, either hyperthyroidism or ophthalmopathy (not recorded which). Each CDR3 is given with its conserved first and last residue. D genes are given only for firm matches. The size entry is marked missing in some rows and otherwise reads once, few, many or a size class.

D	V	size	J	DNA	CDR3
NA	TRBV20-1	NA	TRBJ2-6	TGCAGATGTAGAGATTGGAGCCCCTCCTCTGGGGCCAACGTCCTGACTTTC	CRCRDWSPSSGANVLTF
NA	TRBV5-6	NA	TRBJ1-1	NA	CASSFGQGSKVFF
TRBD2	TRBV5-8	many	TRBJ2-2	TGTGCCAGCAGCCTTAGGACTAGCGGATACACCGGGGAGCTGTTTTTT	CASSLRTSGYTGELFF
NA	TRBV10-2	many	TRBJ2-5	TGCGCCAGCAGCACAGGAGAGACCCAGTACTTC	CASSTGETQYF
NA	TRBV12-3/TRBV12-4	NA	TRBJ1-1	TGTGTCAGCAGTTCACAACTTGGGCGGATAAACACTGAAGCTTTCTTT	CVSSSQLGRINTEAFF
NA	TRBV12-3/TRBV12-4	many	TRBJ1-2	TGTGCCAGCACCATCCCCGAGGGTGGCTACACCTTC	CASTIPEGGYTF
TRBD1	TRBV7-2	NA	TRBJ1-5	TGTGCCAGCAGCTTAGCAGGGGGCGGAGGGGGGCCCCAGCATTTT	CASSLAGGGGGPQHF
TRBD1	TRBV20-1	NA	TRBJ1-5	TGCAGTGAAGTAGAGGACAGGGGGGCGTTGGGCAATCAGCCCCAGCATTTT	CSEVEDRGALGNQPQHF
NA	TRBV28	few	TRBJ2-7	TGTGCCAGCAGTTTATGGGACACAACTTCAACCTACGAGCAGTACTTC	CASSLWDTTSTYEQYF
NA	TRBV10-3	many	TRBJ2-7	TGTGCCACCTCACGGGAGTCGATCTACGAGCAGTACTTC	CATSRESIYEQYF
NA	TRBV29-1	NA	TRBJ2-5	TGCAGCGCCGAGAGGGAGCAAGAGACCCAGTACTTC	CSAEREQETQYF
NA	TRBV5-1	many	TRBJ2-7	TGCGCCAGCACCCTGGTGGAGGGAGGCTCCTACGAGCAGTACTTC	CASTLVEGGSYEQYF
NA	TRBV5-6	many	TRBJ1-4	TGTGCCAGCAGCTTAGAGCACCCGGATGAAAAACTGTTTTTT	CASSLEHPDEKLFF
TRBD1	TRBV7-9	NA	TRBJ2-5	TGTGCCAGCAGCTTGGGGACAGGGGCCCAGTACTTC	CASSLGTGAQYF
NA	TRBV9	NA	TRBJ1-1	TGTGCCAGCACCCTTAAGATCCATGGGGCTTTCTTT	CASTLKIHGAFF
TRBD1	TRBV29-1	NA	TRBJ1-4	TGCAGCGTAGCGACAGGGGTTACTAATGAAAAACTGTTTTTT	CSVATGVTNEKLFF
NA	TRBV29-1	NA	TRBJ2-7	TGCAGAGTTGGCCCAGGTTTGGCCTACGAGCAGTACTTC	CRVGPGLAYEQYF
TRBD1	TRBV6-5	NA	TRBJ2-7	TGTGCCAGCAGTTTATTGGGGGGTGGACAGGGCGAGCAGTACTTC	CASSLLGGGQGEQYF
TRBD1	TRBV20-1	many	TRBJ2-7	TGCAGTGCTCCCTGGACAGGGGAATACGAGCAGTACTTC	CSAPWTGEYEQYF
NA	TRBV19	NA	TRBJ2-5	TGTGCCAGTAGTATTGGGGTCAGAAACAATCAGCCCCAGTACTTC	CASSIGVRNNQPQYF
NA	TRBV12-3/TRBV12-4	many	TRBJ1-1	TGTGCCAGCAGTTTAATGCAGGGGAGCACTGAAGCTTTCTTT	CASSLMQGSTEAFF
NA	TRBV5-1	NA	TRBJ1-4	TGCGCCAGCACTCCGGGAGGAGCTAATGAAAAACTGTTTTTT	CASTPGGANEKLFF
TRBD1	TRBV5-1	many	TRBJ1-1	TGCGCCAGCAGCCCCGACAGGGGAGGAGTGAACACTGAAGCTTTCTTT	CASSPDRGGVNTEAFF
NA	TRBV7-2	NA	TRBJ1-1	TGTGCCAGCAGCTTTTCCCCTCGGATCCCTTTT	CASSFSPRIPF
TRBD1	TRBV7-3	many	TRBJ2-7	TGTGCCAGCAGCGTGACCGGGACAGGGGGGGCATACGAGCAGTACTTC	CASSVTGTGGAYEQYF
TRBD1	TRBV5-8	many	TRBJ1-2	TGTGCCAGCAGGACAGGGGGCTTAGGCAAGGATGGCTACACCTTC	CASRTGGLGKDGYTF
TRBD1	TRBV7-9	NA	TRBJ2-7	TGTGCCAGCAGTCCTGACAGGGCCCCCTCCTACGAGCAGTACTTC	CASSPDRAPSYEQYF
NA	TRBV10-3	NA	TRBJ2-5	TGTGCCATCAGTGAGATTTGGGGCGAGACCCAGTACTTC	CAISEIWGETQYF
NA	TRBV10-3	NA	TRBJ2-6	TGTGCCACCACAGAGGGGGAAGGCCACTCTGGGGCCAACGTCCTGACTTTC	CATTEGEGHSGANVLTF